Listed below are T cell receptor beta chains from one sample, sequenced in a study of response to subunit inactivated influenza vaccine. A single record per CDR3 protein comes from TCRdb applying MiXCR to the RT-PCR reads. The table lists 610,000 or so distinct CDR3 sequences, 12% to 15% of them singletons. The specimen was PBMCs from blood, collected approximately 12 days after vaccination. The receptors derive from a man aged 50-59 years who received an inactivated influenza vaccine. Each CDR3 is given with its conserved first and last residue. The order of the fields is clone size, J gene, D gene, V gene, CDR3 protein, CDR3 DNA. D genes are given only for firm matches. For some rows the clone size is stated as once, few or many, or as a class when expanded; others skip it.

many | TRBJ2-4 | NA | TRBV12-3/TRBV12-4 | CASGSTGIQYF | TGTGCCAGCGGGTCCACGGGCATTCAGTACTTC
NA | TRBJ2-2 | TRBD2 | TRBV6-5 | CASSLWGSGSVELFF | TGTGCCAGCAGCCTGTGGGGTAGCGGGAGCGTGGAGCTGTTTTTT
NA | TRBJ2-1 | TRBD2 | TRBV7-9 | CASSTSGGALYNEQFF | TGTGCCAGCAGCACTAGCGGGGGGGCCTTGTACAATGAGCAGTTCTTC
many | TRBJ2-7 | NA | TRBV5-1 | CASSLEAGFYEQYF | TGCGCCAGCAGCTTGGAGGCAGGGTTCTACGAGCAGTACTTC
few | TRBJ2-7 | TRBD1 | TRBV11-2 | CASSLRDRDYEQYF | TGTGCCAGCAGCTTACGGGACAGGGACTACGAGCAGTACTTC
few | TRBJ2-3 | TRBD2 | TRBV4-2 | CASSQETGTSDTDTQYF | TGTGCCAGCAGCCAGGAGACCGGGACTAGCGACACAGATACGCAGTATTTT
few | TRBJ1-1 | NA | TRBV5-6 | CASSDPAFRSFTEAFF | TGTGCCAGCAGCGACCCAGCGTTTAGGAGTTTCACTGAAGCTTTCTTT
few | TRBJ1-5 | NA | TRBV28 | CASIDNAVIQPQHF | TGTGCCAGCATTGACAATGCTGTCATACAGCCCCAGCATTTT
few | TRBJ2-1 | TRBD2 | TRBV20-1 | CSARSLAGRYNEQFF | TGCAGTGCTAGATCGCTAGCGGGGCGATACAATGAGCAGTTCTTC
NA | TRBJ2-7 | NA | TRBV6-5 | CASCYSWSGASEQYF | TGTGCCAGCTGTTACTCTTGGAGTGGGGCCTCCGAGCAGTACTTC
many | TRBJ2-7 | TRBD2 | TRBV7-2 | CASSLGEAGGPYEQYF | TGTGCCAGCAGCTTAGGAGAAGCGGGGGGGCCGTACGAGCAGTACTTC
many | TRBJ2-1 | TRBD1 | TRBV6-1 | CASSPDRRNNEQFF | TGTGCCAGCAGTCCGGACAGGCGGAACAATGAGCAGTTCTTC
many | TRBJ2-3 | TRBD1 | TRBV3-1 | CASSLTGRIDTQYF | TGTGCCAGCAGCCTGACAGGGCGGATAGATACGCAGTATTTT
NA | TRBJ2-2 | NA | TRBV5-1 | CASSLGPRTNTGELFF | TGCGCCAGCAGCCTAGGACCGCGCACGAACACCGGGGAGCTGTTTTTT
few | TRBJ2-7 | NA | TRBV15 | CATSRDFQDYEQYF | TGTGCCACCAGCAGAGATTTCCAGGACTACGAGCAGTACTTC
NA | TRBJ2-7 | NA | TRBV11-2 | CASRVTGTRKNYEQYF | TGTGCCAGCAGGGTAACCGGGACAAGGAAAAACTACGAGCAGTACTTC
NA | TRBJ2-7 | TRBD1 | TRBV6-5 | CASSSNRQGWYEQYF | TGTGCCAGCAGTTCCAATCGACAGGGTTGGTACGAGCAGTACTTC
few | TRBJ2-1 | NA | TRBV29-1 | CSARGGGRNEQFF | TGCAGCGCCCGGGGTGGGGGTCGCAATGAGCAGTTCTTC
NA | TRBJ2-1 | TRBD1 | TRBV12-3/TRBV12-4 | CASSPRQGRDNEQFF | TGTGCCAGCAGTCCACGACAGGGTCGGGACAATGAGCAGTTCTTC